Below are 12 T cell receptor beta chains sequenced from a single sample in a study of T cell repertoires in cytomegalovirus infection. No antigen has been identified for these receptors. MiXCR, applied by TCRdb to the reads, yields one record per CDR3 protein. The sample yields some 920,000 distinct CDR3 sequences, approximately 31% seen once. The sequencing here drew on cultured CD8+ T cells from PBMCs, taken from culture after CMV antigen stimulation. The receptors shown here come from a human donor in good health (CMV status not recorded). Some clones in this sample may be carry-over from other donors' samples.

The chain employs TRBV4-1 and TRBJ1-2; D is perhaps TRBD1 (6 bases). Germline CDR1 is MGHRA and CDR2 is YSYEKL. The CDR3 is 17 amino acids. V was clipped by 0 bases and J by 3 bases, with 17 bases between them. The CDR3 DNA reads TGCGCCAGCAGCCAAGAGCCCCCGGGACAAGATTACTATGGCTACACCTTC. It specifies CASSQEPPGQDYYGYTF.

The CDR3 DNA is TGTGCCAGCAGTTACTTGATGACAGGGTTCTTTAATCAGCCCCAGCATTTT. Translating gives CASSYLMTGFFNQPQHF. This rearrangement joins TRBV6-6 to TRBJ1-5; 7 bases map to TRBD1. The CDR3 is 17 amino acids. Germline V gene sequence: CDR1 MNHNY, CDR2 SVGAGI (reference sequence). With 1 base clipped from V and 4 bases from J, the junction kept 10 bases outside the gene matches.

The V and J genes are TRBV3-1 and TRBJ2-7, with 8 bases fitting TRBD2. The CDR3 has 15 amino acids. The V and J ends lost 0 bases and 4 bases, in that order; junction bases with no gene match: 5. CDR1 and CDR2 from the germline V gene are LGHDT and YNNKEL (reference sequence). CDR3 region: CASSQDTGGGYEQYF. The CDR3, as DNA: TGTGCCAGCAGCCAAGATACGGGGGGGGGATACGAGCAGTACTTC.

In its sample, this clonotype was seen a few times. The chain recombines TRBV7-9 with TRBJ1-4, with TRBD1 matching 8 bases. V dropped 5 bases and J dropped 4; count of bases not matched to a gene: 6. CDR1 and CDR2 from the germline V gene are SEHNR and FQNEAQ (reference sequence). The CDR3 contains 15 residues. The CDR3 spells CASSPSGQDNEKLFF. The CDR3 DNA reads TGTGCCAGCAGCCCATCGGGACAGGATAATGAAAAACTGTTTTTT.

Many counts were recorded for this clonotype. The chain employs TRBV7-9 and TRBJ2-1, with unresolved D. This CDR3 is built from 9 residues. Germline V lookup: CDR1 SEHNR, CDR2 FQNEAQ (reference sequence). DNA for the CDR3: TGTGCGGTAGGAAATGAGCAGTTCTTC. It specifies CAVGNEQFF.

CDR3 bases: TGTGCCAGCAGCGTGAGACAGGGCTCGTCCTACAATGAGCAGTTCTTC. It is translated as CASSVRQGSSYNEQFF. The J gene is TRBJ2-1, the V gene TRBV12-3 or TRBV12-4, with 7 nucleotides matching TRBD1. V gave up 6 bases and J gave up 1 base; unmatched junction bases: 9. This CDR3 has 16 residues.

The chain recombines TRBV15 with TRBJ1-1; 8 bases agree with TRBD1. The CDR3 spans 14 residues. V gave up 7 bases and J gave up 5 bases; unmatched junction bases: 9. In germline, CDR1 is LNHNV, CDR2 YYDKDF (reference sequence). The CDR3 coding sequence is TGTGCCACCAACAGTTCAGGGGGCCGAACTGAAGCTTTCTTT. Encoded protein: CATNSSGGRTEAFF.

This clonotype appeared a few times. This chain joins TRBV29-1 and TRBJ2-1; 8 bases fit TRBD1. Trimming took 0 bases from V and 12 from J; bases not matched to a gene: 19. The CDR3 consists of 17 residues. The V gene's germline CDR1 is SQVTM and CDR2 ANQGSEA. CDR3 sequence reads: CSVEDSPRDRYSRVQFF. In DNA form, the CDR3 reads TGCAGCGTTGAAGACTCTCCCCGGGACAGGTACAGTAGGGTGCAGTTCTTC.

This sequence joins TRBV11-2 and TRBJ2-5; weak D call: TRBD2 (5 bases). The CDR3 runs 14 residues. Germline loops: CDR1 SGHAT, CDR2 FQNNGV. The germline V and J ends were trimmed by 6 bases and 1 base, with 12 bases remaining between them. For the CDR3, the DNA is TGTGCCAGCAGACGCGAGGGCCTCCAAGAGACCCAGTACTTC. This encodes CASRREGLQETQYF.

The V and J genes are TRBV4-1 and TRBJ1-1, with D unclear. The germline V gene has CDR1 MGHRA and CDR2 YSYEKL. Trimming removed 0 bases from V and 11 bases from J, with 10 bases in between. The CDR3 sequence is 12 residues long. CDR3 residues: CASSQDEEWAFF. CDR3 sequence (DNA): TGCGCCAGCAGCCAAGATGAAGAATGGGCTTTCTTT.

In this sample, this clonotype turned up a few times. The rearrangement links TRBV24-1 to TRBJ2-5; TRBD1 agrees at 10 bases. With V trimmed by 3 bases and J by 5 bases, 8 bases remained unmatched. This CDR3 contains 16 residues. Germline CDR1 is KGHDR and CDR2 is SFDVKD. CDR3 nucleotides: TGTGCCACCAGTGATACTACGACAGGGGGCGCGGAGACCCAGTACTTC. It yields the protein CATSDTTTGGAETQYF.

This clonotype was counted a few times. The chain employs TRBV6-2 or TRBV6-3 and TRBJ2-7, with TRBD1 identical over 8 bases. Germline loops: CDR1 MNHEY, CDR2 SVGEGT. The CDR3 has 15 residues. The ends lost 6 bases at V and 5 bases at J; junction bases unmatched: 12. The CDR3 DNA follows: TGTGCCAGCAGCAGCCAAAAGGACAGGGAAGACGAGCAGTACGTC. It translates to CASSSQKDREDEQYV.